The rows below give T cell receptor beta chains drawn from one sample of a study of blood T cells in healthy people across ages. Each CDR3 protein gets one entry after TCRdb re-called the 5' RACE reads with MiXCR. The sample yields nearly 800,000 distinct CDR3 sequences, around a quarter seen once. These records were also assigned to another study, of T cells of mothers and their children.

The specimen sequenced was blood. All receptors come from a boy aged 5-17 years in good health. The conserved cysteine and the conserved F or W are not part of the CDR3 here.

j_call v_call cdr3_aa
TRBJ1-5 TRBV12-3/TRBV12-4 ASSPSGAFNQPQH
TRBJ2-2 TRBV7-2 ASSTPGFMDTGELF
TRBJ2-5 TRBV9 ASSVGIAGGYEHY
- TRBV18 ASSPEGSSYEQY
TRBJ1-3 TRBV20-1 SASPEGQGKGRNTIY
TRBJ1-4 TRBV7-9 ASSLVAKELF
TRBJ2-3 TRBV5-4 ASSTGLAVRDTQY
TRBJ2-7 TRBV12-3/TRBV12-4 ASSRGGEQY
TRBJ1-2 TRBV5-6 ASSLGGPRLRDGYT
TRBJ1-1 TRBV4-1 ASSQDPPNTEAF
TRBJ1-6 TRBV6-1 ASSEKGHFSYNSPLH
TRBJ2-5 TRBV12-3/TRBV12-4 ASSLTPVVETQY
TRBJ2-3 TRBV27 ASSAPSFGQERNTDTQY
TRBJ2-1 TRBV30 AWSTSGSYNEQF
TRBJ2-3 TRBV2 ASSFRGIADTQY
TRBJ1-5 TRBV12-3/TRBV12-4 ASSLQSNQPQH
TRBJ1-5 TRBV12-3/TRBV12-4 ASSPDGVDKQPQH
TRBJ2-2 TRBV5-4 ASSKGQGILNTGELF
TRBJ2-1 TRBV29-1 GVVRDSYNEQF
TRBJ2-5 TRBV5-1 ASSSEAARNEETQY
TRBJ2-1 TRBV12-3/TRBV12-4 ASRLGLPSYNEQF
TRBJ2-3 TRBV28 ASSPSGSNADTQY
TRBJ2-2 TRBV2 ASRTGQDTGELF
TRBJ2-3 TRBV12-3/TRBV12-4 ASRYSTDTQY
TRBJ1-5 TRBV5-5 ASSRQGVGSNQPQH
TRBJ2-7 TRBV20-1 SARILYEQY
TRBJ2-1 TRBV11-2 ASSLAKGTYSYNEQF
TRBJ1-5 TRBV28 ASSFSEGATRPQH
TRBJ2-1 TRBV11-2 AGSLNSGGPGEQF
TRBJ2-1 TRBV7-2 ASSLARNEHF
TRBJ2-5 TRBV29-1 SVEHEEETQY
TRBJ2-4 TRBV4-3 ASSQGRVAKNIQY
- TRBV7-2 ASSLDMERGGETQY
TRBJ1-3 TRBV5-5 ASSLDRGDTIY
- TRBV13 ASSSRDFGNEQF
TRBJ1-1 TRBV28 ASSTRAAGEDTEAF
TRBJ1-2 TRBV20-1 SAGGTNYGYT
TRBJ2-7 TRBV3-1 ASSQDTRRYEQY
TRBJ2-7 TRBV29-1 SVVSLAEPPAPYEQY
TRBJ1-1 TRBV5-4 ASSLGGVGSTEAF
TRBJ2-5 TRBV29-1 SVEDLGRTGPQETQY
TRBJ2-2 TRBV12-3/TRBV12-4 ASSLNQLIVRSTGELF
TRBJ2-4 TRBV28 ASRKGGLAKNIQY
TRBJ2-1 TRBV28 ASSSLFPSGRFSSYNEQF
TRBJ2-2 TRBV5-1 ASSAQVGTGELF
TRBJ2-1 TRBV4-1 ASSQVPGAVSNEQF
TRBJ2-1 TRBV2 ASKQGWNEQF
TRBJ2-7 TRBV29-1 SVRNDRGDYYEQY
- TRBV15 ATQGAGVEQY
TRBJ2-7 TRBV29-1 SVEDGESYEQY
TRBJ2-5 TRBV10-3 AISESGGKETQY
TRBJ2-5 TRBV2 ASTLYQETQY
TRBJ2-1 TRBV9 ASSVVGSSYNEQF
TRBJ2-4 TRBV18 ASSLEIRDSTKNIQY
TRBJ2-1 TRBV4-3 ASSQEAAGPYNEQF
TRBJ2-3 TRBV15 ATSRDWRGGGTDTQY
TRBJ2-7 TRBV4-2 ASSQELVVPSYEQY
TRBJ2-3 TRBV12-3/TRBV12-4 ASSFGYGVAQY
TRBJ1-1 TRBV20-1 SARGGAGTEAF